A selection of T cell receptor beta chains follows, all from one sample in a study of cytomegalovirus exposure and HLA in healthy donors. The method was immunoSEQ multiplex PCR; TCRdb's version includes in-frame clones alone and lacks a portion of them. The sample lists 90,000 to 130,000 clones, around three quarters occurring once. The specimen was PBMCs. The receptor set was obtained from a woman aged 25-40 years in good health and CMV-seronegative. Each CDR3 is given without its conserved first and last residue. Size values are once, few and many counts, or a class for expanded clones, and some rows have none.

TRBV7-7	TRBJ2-5	NA	ASSLAPTQGQETQY
TRBV4-2	TRBJ2-1	NA	ASSHPEYGASSYNEQF
TRBV12-5	TRBJ2-7	NA	ASGLPSGAPAYEQY
TRBV18	TRBJ2-3	NA	ASSHRQKEDTQY
TRBV19	TRBJ1-6	NA	ATTGGQDNSPLH
TRBV4-1	TRBJ2-2	NA	ASSQGAQTRGPGELF
TRBV7-6	TRBJ2-5	few	ASSLSLGEFGLETQY
TRBV29-1	TRBJ2-2	NA	SVVGSGLAGTGELF
TRBV4-1	TRBJ2-3	NA	ASSQYLTSGSTDTQY
TRBV9	TRBJ2-3	NA	ASSVAFSSGTGGFQDTQY
TRBV30	TRBJ2-5	NA	AWTGGYQETQY
TRBV4-3	TRBJ1-2	NA	ASSQDSYANYGYT
TRBV27	TRBJ2-3	NA	ASSYGGGAVY
TRBV7-9	TRBJ2-7	NA	ASSPQGVYEQY
TRBV5-4	TRBJ2-2	once	ASSTLAGGYTGELF
TRBV4-1	TRBJ1-2	NA	ASSQAQGQGVYGYT
TRBV18	TRBJ1-4	NA	ASSTDSATNEKLF
TRBV19	TRBJ1-1	NA	ASRPDRGSEAF
TRBV28	TRBJ1-2	few	ASSLNSRGYT
TRBV7-2	TRBJ1-1	NA	ASSRNPGGGNTEAF
TRBV27	TRBJ1-1	NA	ASRTTGANTEAF
TRBV5-1	TRBJ2-2	NA	ASSTTGTNTGELF
TRBV7-2	TRBJ2-2	NA	ASSFPQGGTGELF
TRBV28	TRBJ2-2	NA	ASRLLGQGSGELF
TRBV30	TRBJ2-2	NA	AWSGGAGELF
TRBV14	TRBJ1-3	NA	ASSSGNTIY
TRBV11-2	TRBJ1-1	few	ASSLDPGGSEAF
TRBV29-1	TRBJ2-5	NA	SVEDRQETQY
TRBV7-8	TRBJ1-4	NA	ASSVDRAATNEKLF
TRBV6-5	TRBJ1-3	NA	ASSRTGPGNTIY
TRBV5-4	TRBJ2-2	NA	ASSSASGGVTGELF
TRBV7-9	TRBJ1-5	NA	ASSPTGGDQPQH
TRBV18	TRBJ1-5	NA	ASSGDRAGNQPQH
TRBV6-1	TRBJ1-2	NA	ASSDPLAGNGYT
TRBV30	TRBJ2-1	NA	AWSPGELGIFYNEQF
TRBV27	TRBJ2-7	NA	ASSLRTGPYEQY
TRBV28	TRBJ1-4	NA	ASSLWGGEKLF
TRBV27	TRBJ1-1	NA	ASSLGGNTEAF
TRBV29-1	TRBJ2-5	few	SVEAGEQLQETQY
TRBV2	TRBJ2-7	NA	AKRGLAAHPYEQY
TRBV2	TRBJ2-1	NA	ASRLQGSNEQF
TRBV30	TRBJ2-7	NA	AWRRGPYEQY
TRBV4-1	TRBJ2-7	NA	ASSQDEAGTGDEQY
TRBV6-1	TRBJ1-5	NA	ASSESRGDGQGDLGQPQH
TRBV7-2	TRBJ1-6	few	ASSLRGISSYSPLH
TRBV4-1	TRBJ1-4	few	ASSRGGVEGKLF
TRBV28	TRBJ1-4	NA	ASSFYSGSRSNEKLF
TRBV5-4	TRBJ1-1	NA	ASSFPGQGTEAF
TRBV19	TRBJ2-1	NA	ASSTPLGDMPQQQF
TRBV27	TRBJ2-7	NA	ASSQQGQGEQY
TRBV27	TRBJ2-7	NA	ASSPTGQGSYEQY
TRBV5-1	TRBJ2-5	NA	ASSLEGGRETQY
TRBV7-3	TRBJ2-2	few	ASSIRVTGELF
TRBV29-1	TRBJ1-1	NA	SVDHEYFTEAF
TRBV14	TRBJ2-3	NA	ASSQDRLAGTDTQY
TRBV14	TRBJ2-5	NA	ASSQARGTAQETQY
TRBV15	TRBJ1-4	NA	ATTTRANEKLF
TRBV7-6	TRBJ2-3	NA	ASSDIWGSSTDTQY
TRBV5-1	TRBJ2-3	once	ASSQYGDYTDTQY